Each of the 9 T cell receptor beta chains below was sequenced from the same sample in a study of blood T cell repertoires in COVID-19. TCRdb keeps only in-frame clones here, not all; method: immunoSEQ multiplex PCR. The sample lists approximately 160,000 clones; around four fifths were seen once. Sequencing was carried out using peripheral blood. The receptor source for this set is an elderly woman with active or convalescent COVID-19.

The chain joins TRBV11-3 to TRBJ2-7; D possibly corresponds to TRBD1 (6 bases). CDR3 length: 17 amino acids. CDR1 SGHNT and CDR2 YENEEA come from the germline V gene. Deletions cut 5 bases from V and 1 base from J, with 21 bases between. CDR3: CASSHSMGASISYEQYF. Here the CDR3 DNA reads TGTGCCAGCAGCCACTCGATGGGGGCCTCTATATCCTACGAGCAGTACTTC.

The chain recombines TRBV19 with TRBJ2-3; tentative D call: TRBD2 (6 bases). The CDR3 consists of 15 residues. Between the trimmed V and J ends, which lost 4 bases and 1 base, there was a span of 12 bases. The germline V gene encodes CDR1 LNHDA and CDR2 SQIVND (reference sequence). The CDR3 DNA sequence: TGTGCCAGTAGTACTCGATGGGGGGGCACAGATACGCAGTATTTT. It codes for CASSTRWGGTDTQYF.

V gene TRBV11-3 combines with J gene TRBJ1-1; possibly TRBD1 for D (5 bases). There are 16 residues in the CDR3. Germline values: CDR1 SGHNT, CDR2 YENEEA. Trimming took 4 bases from V and 2 from J, leaving 17 bases between them. The DNA for the CDR3 is TGTGCCAGCAGCTCCCGTAATCAGGGCATCAACACTGAAGCTTTCTTT. Amino acids: CASSSRNQGINTEAFF. The whole variable domain, filled in from reference TRBV11-3 and TRBJ1-1, reads EAGVVQSPRYKIIEKKQPVAFWCNPISGHNTLYWYLQNLGQGPELLIRYENEEAVDDSQLPKDRFSAERLKGVDSTLKIQPAELGDSAVYLCASSSRNQGINTEAFFGQGTRLTVV.

The V call is TRBV10-3, the J call TRBJ1-2, with D perhaps TRBD1 (5 bases). The germline V gene has CDR1 ENHRY and CDR2 SYGVKD. This CDR3 comprises 12 residues. V was trimmed by 5 bases and J by 7 bases, leaving 11 bases between them. The CDR3 reads CAISPGGRGYTF. CDR3 nucleotide sequence: TGTGCCATCAGTCCGGGGGGACGTGGCTACACCTTC.

This chain uses TRBV6-4 with TRBJ1-2, with D possibly being TRBD1 (6 bases). CDR1 MRHNA and CDR2 SNTAGT come from the germline V gene. The CDR3 loop spans 13 amino acids. V was shortened by 5 bases and J by 8 bases, with 15 bases between the two germline ends. The CDR3 spells CASSPGGAKGYTF. Written as DNA, the CDR3 is TGTGCCAGCAGTCCGGGGGGGGCAAAGGGCTACACCTTC.

The V call is TRBV5-4, the J call TRBJ1-2; D is uncertain. The V gene's germline CDR1 is SGHNT and CDR2 YYREEE (reference sequence). CDR3 length: 13 amino acids. V lost 0 bases and J lost 4, with 7 bases in between. The CDR3 here is CASSLELFYGYTF. DNA of the CDR3: TGTGCCAGCAGCTTGGAGCTGTTCTATGGCTACACCTTC.

V and J are TRBV29-1 and TRBJ1-2; D is unclear. The V and J ends lost 5 bases and 3 bases respectively, with 10 bases between them. Germline V lookup: CDR1 SQVTM, CDR2 ANQGSEA. The CDR3 runs to 12 residues. The CDR3 sequence: CSVPSGYYGYTF. The CDR3 DNA reads TGCAGCGTTCCGTCGGGGTACTATGGCTACACCTTC.

The V and J genes are TRBV3-1 (or the pseudogene TRBV3-2) and TRBJ1-1; D is ambiguous. Germline loops: CDR1 LGHDT, CDR2 YNNKEL (reference sequence). The CDR3 length is 13 residues. Trimming took 0 bases from V and 6 from J, leaving 8 bases between them. The chain's CDR3 is CASSQEAGAEAFF. The CDR3 DNA sequence: TGTGCCAGCAGCCAAGAAGCGGGTGCTGAAGCTTTCTTT.

This chain links TRBV6-6 with TRBJ1-4; 8 nucleotides agree with TRBD1. CDR1 and CDR2 (germline): MNHNY, SVGAGI (reference sequence). The CDR3 contains 17 residues. Trimming took 5 bases from V and 4 from J; bases not matched to a gene: 12. CDR3 DNA: TGTGCCAGCAGTCGTTCCGGGCAGGGGGCCATTAATGAAAAACTGTTTTTT. It is translated as CASSRSGQGAINEKLFF.